This entry is about one TCR beta chain. Its antigen is as yet unknown. The record originates from a study of cytomegalovirus exposure and HLA in healthy donors. Whole-study findings and limits: An analysis that came later showed most CMV-associated TCR beta chains appearing HLA-restricted. TCR beta V segments were, for the most part, productive about 87% or about 30% of the time in an earlier analysis.

PCR was performed using 60 Vbeta and 13 Jbeta primers. Libraries were prepared by immunoSEQ multiplex PCR; TCRdb keeps only in-frame clonotypes and omits some of them. This sample has about 98,000 clones; roughly 80% occur once, and the top ten carry around a tenth. In germline, CDR1 is SGHTA, CDR2 FQGNSA. The CDR3 extends over 16 amino acids. Deletions cut 0 bases from V and 4 bases from J, with 14 bases between. This sequence joins TRBV7-2 and TRBJ2-3; a possible D gene is TRBD2 (5 bases). This TCR came from a male donor in good health and CMV-seropositive. Material: PBMCs. CDR3: CASSLAVARWADTQYF. The CDR3 region has the DNA TGTGCCAGCAGCTTAGCTGTAGCGAGGTGGGCAGATACGCAGTATTTT.